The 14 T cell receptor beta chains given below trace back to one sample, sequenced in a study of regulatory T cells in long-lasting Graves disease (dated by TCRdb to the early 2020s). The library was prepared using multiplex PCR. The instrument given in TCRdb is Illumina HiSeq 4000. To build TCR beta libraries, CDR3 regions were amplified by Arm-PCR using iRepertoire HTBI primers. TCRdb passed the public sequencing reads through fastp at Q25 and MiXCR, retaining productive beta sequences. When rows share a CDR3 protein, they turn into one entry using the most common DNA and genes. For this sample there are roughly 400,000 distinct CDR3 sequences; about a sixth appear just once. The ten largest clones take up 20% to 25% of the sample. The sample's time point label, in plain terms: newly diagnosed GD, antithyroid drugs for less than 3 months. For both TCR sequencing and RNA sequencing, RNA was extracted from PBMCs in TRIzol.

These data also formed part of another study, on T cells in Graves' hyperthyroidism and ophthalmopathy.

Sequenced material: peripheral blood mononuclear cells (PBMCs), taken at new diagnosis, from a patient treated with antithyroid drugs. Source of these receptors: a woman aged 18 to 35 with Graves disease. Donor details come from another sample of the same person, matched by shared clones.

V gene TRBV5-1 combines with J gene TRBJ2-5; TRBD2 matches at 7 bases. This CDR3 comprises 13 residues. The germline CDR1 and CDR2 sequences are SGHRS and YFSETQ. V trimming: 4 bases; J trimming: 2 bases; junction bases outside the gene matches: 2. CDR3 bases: TGCGCCAGCAGCCAAGCGGGACAAGAGACCCAGTACTTC. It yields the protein CASSQAGQETQYF.

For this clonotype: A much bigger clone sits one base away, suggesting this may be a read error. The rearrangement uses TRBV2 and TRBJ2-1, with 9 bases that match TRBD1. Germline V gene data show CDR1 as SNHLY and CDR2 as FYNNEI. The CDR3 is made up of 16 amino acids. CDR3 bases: TGTGCCAGCAGCCGACAGGGGGGGAACTCCTACGATGAGCAGTTCTTC. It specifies CASSRQGGNSYDEQFF.

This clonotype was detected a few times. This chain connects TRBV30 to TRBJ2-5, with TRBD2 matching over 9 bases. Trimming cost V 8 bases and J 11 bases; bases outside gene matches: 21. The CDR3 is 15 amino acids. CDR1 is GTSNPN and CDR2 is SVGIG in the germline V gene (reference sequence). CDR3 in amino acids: CARDAGTSPANEQYF. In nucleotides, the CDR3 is TGTGCCCGAGATGCCGGGACTAGCCCAGCCAATGAGCAGTACTTC. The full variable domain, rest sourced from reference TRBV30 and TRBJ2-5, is SQTIHQWPATLVQPVGSPLSLECTVEGTSNPNLYWYRQAAGRGLQLLFYSVGIGQISSEVPQNLSASRPQDRQFILSSKKLLLSDSGFYLCARDAGTSPANEQYFGPGTRLLVL.

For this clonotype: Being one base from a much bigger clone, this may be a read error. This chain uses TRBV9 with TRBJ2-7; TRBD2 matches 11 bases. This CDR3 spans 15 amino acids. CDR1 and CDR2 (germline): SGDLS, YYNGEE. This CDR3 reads CASSGTSGGFYKQYF. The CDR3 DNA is TGTGCCAGCAGCGGCACTAGCGGGGGATTCTACAAGCAGTACTTC.

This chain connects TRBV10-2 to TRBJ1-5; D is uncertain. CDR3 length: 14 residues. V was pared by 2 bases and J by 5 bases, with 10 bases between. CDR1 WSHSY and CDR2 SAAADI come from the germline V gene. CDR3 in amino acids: CASSEGSLDQPQHF. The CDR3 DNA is TGCGCCAGCAGTGAGGGGAGCCTGGATCAGCCCCAGCATTTT.

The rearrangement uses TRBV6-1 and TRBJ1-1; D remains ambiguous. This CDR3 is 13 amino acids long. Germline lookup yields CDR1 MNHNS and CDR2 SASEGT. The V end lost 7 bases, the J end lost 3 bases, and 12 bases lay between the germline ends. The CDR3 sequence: CASIGRSYTEAFF. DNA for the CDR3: TGTGCCAGCATTGGCAGGTCATACACTGAAGCTTTCTTT.

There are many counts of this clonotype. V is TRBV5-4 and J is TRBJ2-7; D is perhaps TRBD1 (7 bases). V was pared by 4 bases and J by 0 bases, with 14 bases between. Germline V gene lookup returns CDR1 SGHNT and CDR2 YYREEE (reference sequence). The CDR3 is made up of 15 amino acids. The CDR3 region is CASSRRDSYSYEQYF. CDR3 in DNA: TGTGCCAGCAGCCGGCGGGACAGCTACTCCTACGAGCAGTACTTC.

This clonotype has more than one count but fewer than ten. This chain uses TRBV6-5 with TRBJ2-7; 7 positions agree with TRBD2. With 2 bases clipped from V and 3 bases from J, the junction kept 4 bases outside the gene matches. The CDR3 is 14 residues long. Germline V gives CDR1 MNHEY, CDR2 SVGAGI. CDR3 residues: CASSYGRERYEQYF. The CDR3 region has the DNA TGTGCCAGCAGTTACGGGCGGGAGCGCTACGAGCAGTACTTC.

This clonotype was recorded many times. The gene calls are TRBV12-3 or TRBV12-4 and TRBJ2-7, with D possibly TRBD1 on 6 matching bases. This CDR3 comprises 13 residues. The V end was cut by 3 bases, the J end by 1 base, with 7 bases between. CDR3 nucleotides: TGTGCCAGCAGTTTCGACAGGTCCTACGAGCAGTACTTC. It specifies CASSFDRSYEQYF.

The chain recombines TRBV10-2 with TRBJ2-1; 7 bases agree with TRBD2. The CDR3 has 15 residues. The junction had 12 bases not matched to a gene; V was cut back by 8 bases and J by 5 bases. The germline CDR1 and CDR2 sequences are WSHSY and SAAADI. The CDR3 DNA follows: TGCGCCAGCCGACCCTTACCTAGCGGAGACAATGAGCAGTTCTTC. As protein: CASRPLPSGDNEQFF.

The CDR3 sequence: CSARRSPRQGNSPLHF. DNA of the CDR3: TGCAGTGCTAGACGCTCCCCTAGACAGGGGAATTCACCCCTCCACTTT. The V call is TRBV20-1, the J call TRBJ1-6, with TRBD1 identical over 8 bases. The CDR3 covers 16 residues. Germline V CDR1 and CDR2: DFQATT, SNEGSKA (reference sequence). Trimming at V came to 2 bases and at J to 7 bases, leaving 10 bases not matched to a gene.

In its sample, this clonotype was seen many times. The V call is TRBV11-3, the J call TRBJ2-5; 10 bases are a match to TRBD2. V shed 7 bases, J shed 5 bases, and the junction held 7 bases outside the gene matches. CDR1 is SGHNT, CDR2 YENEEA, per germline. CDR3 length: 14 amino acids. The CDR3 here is CASTQREGRETQYF. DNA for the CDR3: TGTGCCAGCACACAGCGGGAGGGCCGTGAGACCCAGTACTTC.

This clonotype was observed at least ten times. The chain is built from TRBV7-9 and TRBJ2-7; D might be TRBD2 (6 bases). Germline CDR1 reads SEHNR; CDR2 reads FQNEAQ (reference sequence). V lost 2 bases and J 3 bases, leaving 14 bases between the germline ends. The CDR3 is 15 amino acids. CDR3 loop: CASSLLLAENYEQYF. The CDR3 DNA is TGTGCCAGCAGCTTACTTTTAGCGGAGAACTACGAGCAGTACTTC. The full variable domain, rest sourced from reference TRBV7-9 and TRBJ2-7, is DTGVSQNPRHKITKRGQNVTFRCDPISEHNRLYWYRQTLGQGPEFLTYFQNEAQLEKSRLLSDRFSAERPKGSFSTLEIQRTEQGDSAMYLCASSLLLAENYEQYFGPGTRLTVT.

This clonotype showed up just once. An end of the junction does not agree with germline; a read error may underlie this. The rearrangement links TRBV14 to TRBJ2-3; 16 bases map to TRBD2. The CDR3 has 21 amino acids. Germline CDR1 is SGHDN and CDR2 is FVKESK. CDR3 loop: CASSPGTSGRVLHPNTHTQYF. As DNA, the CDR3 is TGTGCCAGCAGCCCAGGGACTAGCGGGAGGGTACTTCACCCGAACACACATACGCAGTATTTT.